One and the same sample provided the 28 T cell receptor beta chains below, sequenced in a study of CD8+ T cells in alopecia areata (dated by TCRdb to 2016 to 2019). In the paper's terms, the time point label means: about 4 weeks on oral tofacitinib. The sample's treatment or condition label, decoded: oral pan-JAK inhibitor, 5-10 mg twice daily. Library preparation employed the immunoSEQ multiplex PCR assay. RNA was extracted from all samples and reverse transcribed into cDNA, which served as template for TCR sequencing. Sourced from immuneACCESS, this table was stored by TCRdb with only in-frame sequences that have V and J called. A share of the clones is absent; for the studies checked, an unresolved V gene accounts for under half, and the remainder has no known explanation. A total of about 140,000 clones appear in this sample, 65% to 90% of them only once. 20% to 25% of the sample comes from the top ten.

Specimen: CD8+ T cells sorted from blood, collected at week 4, from a patient treated with tofacitinib. The receptors derive from a human donor with alopecia areata.

This chain joins TRBV7-2 and TRBJ2-2, with D perhaps TRBD2 (5 bases). Trimming cost V 4 bases and J 6 bases, with 18 bases left between them. CDR3 length: 16 residues. The germline V gene encodes CDR1 SGHTA and CDR2 FQGNSA. CDR3 residues: CASSSPPDFLPGELFF. The CDR3 coding sequence is TGTGCCAGCAGCTCACCCCCGGACTTTCTCCCCGGGGAGCTGTTTTTT.

The chain carries TRBV7-9 and TRBJ2-5; D is possibly TRBD2 (5 bases). This CDR3 spans 15 amino acids. V lost 4 bases and J 3 bases, leaving 15 bases between the germline ends. Germline CDR1 is SEHNR and CDR2 is FQNEAQ (reference sequence). The CDR3 DNA reads TGTGCCAGCAGCTCCCTTCCGGGGATGGAAGAGACCCAGTACTTC. This translates into CASSSLPGMEETQYF.

V and J are TRBV9 and TRBJ2-7, with 7 bases aligning to TRBD2. Per the germline V gene, CDR1 is SGDLS and CDR2 is YYNGEE. V lost 0 bases to trimming and J lost 0 bases; unmatched junction nucleotides: 6. The length of the CDR3 is 16 residues. This CDR3 reads CASSVASGISSYEQYF. The CDR3 DNA follows: TGTGCCAGCAGCGTAGCCAGCGGGATTAGCTCCTACGAGCAGTACTTC.

This clone showed up just a few times. J is TRBJ2-7 and V is TRBV4-1; D not certain. The CDR3 is 13 residues long. V lost 4 bases to trimming and J lost 2 bases, with 9 bases between them. Germline V gene data show CDR1 as MGHRA and CDR2 as YSYEKL. CDR3 coding DNA: TGCGCCAGCAGCCCACGGCTCACCTACGAGCAGTACTTC. This encodes CASSPRLTYEQYF.

The V and J genes are TRBV5-6 and TRBJ2-1; D may be TRBD1 (6 bases). This CDR3 is built from 19 residues. The ends were cut back, 3 bases at V and 5 bases at J, with 27 bases in the middle. Looked up from germline, CDR1 is SGHDT and CDR2 is YYEEEE. The CDR3 loop is CASSSPLSLDSRYDNEQFF. DNA for the CDR3: TGTGCCAGCAGCTCTCCTCTCTCCTTGGACAGCCGGTATGACAATGAGCAGTTCTTC.

This clone showed up just a few times. V gene TRBV29-1 combines with J gene TRBJ2-3, with D maybe TRBD2 (5 bases). The germline V and J ends were trimmed by 6 bases and 5 bases, with 12 bases remaining between them. The CDR3 has 12 amino acids. Germline V gives CDR1 SQVTM, CDR2 ANQGSEA. The CDR3 here is CSVPLGLDTQYF. CDR3 DNA: TGCAGCGTACCTCTAGGACTAGATACGCAGTATTTT.

V is TRBV27 and J is TRBJ2-7; 11 positions match TRBD2. Germline V gives CDR1 MNHEY, CDR2 SMNVEV (reference sequence). V shed 6 bases, J shed 3 bases, and the junction held 4 bases outside the gene matches. There are 14 residues in the CDR3. CDR3: CASSLAGGNYEQYF. CDR3 nucleotide sequence: TGTGCCAGCAGCCTAGCGGGGGGAAACTACGAGCAGTACTTC.

This chain joins TRBV19 and TRBJ2-1, with 8 bases matching TRBD2. V lost 5 bases and J lost 0; bases outside the gene matches: 6. CDR1 is LNHDA and CDR2 is SQIVND in the germline V gene (reference sequence). This CDR3 is 16 amino acids long. Written as DNA, the CDR3 is TGTGCCAGTAGTTATGGTAGCGGGGTCTCCTACAATGAGCAGTTCTTC. This codes for CASSYGSGVSYNEQFF.

The rearrangement uses TRBV19 and TRBJ2-1; 9 bases are shared with TRBD2. Germline CDR1 and CDR2: LNHDA and SQIVND (reference sequence). The CDR3 loop spans 15 amino acids. V was pared by 3 bases and J by 4 bases, with 4 bases of the junction left unmatched. CDR3 bases: TGTGCCAGTAGTATTACAGGACTAGCGTACAATGAGCAGTTCTTC. Translating it yields CASSITGLAYNEQFF.

This chain uses TRBV29-1 with TRBJ2-7; 8 bases are a match to TRBD2. V lost 4 bases, J lost 3 bases, and 11 bases stayed unmatched. This CDR3 has 15 residues. The germline V gene encodes CDR1 SQVTM and CDR2 ANQGSEA. In DNA form, the CDR3 reads TGCAGCGTTGGGGGAGGAGCGGGGGTGCTCTACGAGCAGTACTTC. Translation: CSVGGGAGVLYEQYF.

This chain connects TRBV13 to TRBJ2-2, with TRBD2 matching over 7 bases. The CDR3 consists of 16 residues. V shed 7 bases, J shed 2 bases, and the junction held 10 bases outside the gene matches. The germline gives CDR1 PRHDT, CDR2 FYEKMQ (reference sequence). Written as DNA, the CDR3 is TGTGCCAGCACTCCCCCGGGACTACGCAACACCGGGGAGCTGTTTTTT. It encodes CASTPPGLRNTGELFF. The complete variable domain, with remaining parts taken from reference TRBV13 and TRBJ2-2, reads AAGVIQSPRHLIKEKRETATLKCYPIPRHDTVYWYQQGPGQDPQFLISFYEKMQSDKGSIPDRFSAQQFSDYHSELNMSSLELGDSALYFCASTPPGLRNTGELFFGEGSRLTVL.

This rearrangement joins TRBV29-1 to TRBJ1-1; TRBD1 is a possible D gene (6 bases). Looked up from germline, CDR1 is SQVTM and CDR2 is ANQGSEA. The CDR3 has 14 amino acids. V was clipped by 1 base and J by 4 bases, with 13 bases between them. CDR3 coding DNA: TGCAGCGTTGAAGCCACAGGGAGGGCCACTGAAGCTTTCTTT. This sequence encodes CSVEATGRATEAFF.

This chain connects TRBV6-5 to TRBJ2-5, with 8 bases matching TRBD1. Trimming took 2 bases from V and 4 from J; bases not matched to a gene: 6. The CDR3 consists of 15 residues. CDR1 MNHEY and CDR2 SVGAGI come from the germline V gene. CDR3 residues: CASSYRRTGRETQYF. The CDR3 nucleotides are TGTGCCAGCAGTTACCGCCGGACAGGGCGAGAGACCCAGTACTTC.

The V and J genes are TRBV2 and TRBJ1-5; D is unresolved. V was pared by 3 bases and J by 0 bases, with 24 bases between. The germline CDR1 and CDR2 sequences are SNHLY and FYNNEI. The CDR3 runs 20 residues. Here the CDR3 DNA reads TGTGCCAGCAGTGAGACGGTTCTGGGAACCTTTGGGAATAGCAATCAGCCCCAGCATTTT. Amino acid sequence: CASSETVLGTFGNSNQPQHF.

The gene calls are TRBV7-2 and TRBJ2-7; perhaps TRBD1 as D (5 bases). Germline V gene data show CDR1 as SGHTA and CDR2 as FQGNSA. The CDR3 has 15 residues. V gave up 2 bases and J gave up 2 bases, with 13 bases separating them. CDR3 loop: CASSLFDSSTYEQYF. CDR3 coding DNA: TGTGCCAGCAGCTTATTCGACAGTTCAACCTACGAGCAGTACTTC.

This clone has a handful of counts. The J gene is TRBJ2-5, the V gene TRBV7-9; no clear D gene. The CDR3 covers 13 residues. V gave up 6 bases and J gave up 5 bases, with 13 bases separating them. Germline V gene lookup returns CDR1 SEHNR and CDR2 FQNEAQ (reference sequence). The CDR3 spells CASRSPYGETQYF. The CDR3 DNA reads TGTGCCAGCAGAAGCCCATACGGGGAGACCCAGTACTTC.

This clone was seen more than once but under ten times. The chain links TRBV5-4 to TRBJ2-5, with D unclear. V lost 1 base to trimming and J lost 5 bases, with 6 bases between them. The CDR3 runs to 12 residues. Germline V gene data show CDR1 as SGHNT and CDR2 as YYREEE (reference sequence). The CDR3 is CASSLFLETQYF. The CDR3, as DNA: TGTGCCAGCAGCTTGTTCTTGGAGACCCAGTACTTC.

The chain uses TRBV6-5 and TRBJ2-5; D might be TRBD1 or TRBD2, each matching 6 bases. Deletions cut 2 bases from V and 5 bases from J, with 18 bases between. Germline assignment: CDR1 MNHEY and CDR2 SVGAGI. The CDR3 consists of 16 residues. For the CDR3, the DNA is TGTGCCAGCAGTTACGGGGAATCGGGGGCTGGGGAGACCCAGTACTTC. Protein: CASSYGESGAGETQYF.

The chain carries TRBV7-9 and TRBJ2-1; 15 nucleotides line up with TRBD2. This CDR3 is built from 16 residues. The germline CDR1 and CDR2 sequences are SEHNR and FQNEAQ (reference sequence). Trimming cost V 5 bases and J 8 bases; bases outside gene matches: 7. The CDR3: CASSRTSGGAIYEQFF. The CDR3, as DNA: TGTGCCAGCAGCCGGACTAGCGGGGGGGCTATCTATGAGCAGTTCTTC.

The chain employs TRBV29-1 and TRBJ2-1; 10 nucleotides agree with TRBD2. Germline CDR1 SQVTM, CDR2 ANQGSEA. V was pared by 4 bases and J by 4 bases, with 4 bases of the junction left unmatched. The CDR3 runs 14 residues. The CDR3 DNA reads TGCAGCGTTGCTAGCGGGGGTAATTACAATGAGCAGTTCTTC. Its protein is CSVASGGNYNEQFF.

The chain links TRBV11-2 to TRBJ1-1; TRBD1 aligns across 7 bases. In germline, CDR1 is SGHAT, CDR2 FQNNGV. This CDR3 spans 13 amino acids. With V trimmed by 1 base and J by 8 bases, 4 bases remained unmatched. The CDR3 DNA sequence: TGTGCCAGCAGCTTAGGGGGGGACAGAGAAGCTTTCTTT. Its translation: CASSLGGDREAFF.

This sequence joins TRBV27 and TRBJ2-2; D gene uncertain. The CDR3 totals 16 residues. V gave up 1 base and J gave up 0 bases, with 9 bases separating them. The germline gives CDR1 MNHEY, CDR2 SMNVEV (reference sequence). The chain's CDR3 is CASSLFPPPNTGELFF. The CDR3 DNA reads TGTGCCAGCAGTTTATTTCCGCCTCCGAACACCGGGGAGCTGTTTTTT.

The genes are TRBV4-1 and TRBJ1-1; D not certain. The CDR3 contains 14 residues. Trimming took 0 bases from V and 1 from J, leaving 6 bases between them. CDR1 and CDR2 from the germline V gene are MGHRA and YSYEKL. DNA for the CDR3: TGCGCCAGCAGCCAAGACTCGGGGAACACTGAAGCTTTCTTT. Translation gives CASSQDSGNTEAFF.

The chain joins TRBV7-9 to TRBJ2-5; D is possibly TRBD2 (5 bases). Germline-derived CDR1 and CDR2 are SEHNR and FQNEAQ (reference sequence). The CDR3 consists of 15 residues. V dropped 1 base and J dropped 0 bases, with 9 bases sitting between them. The chain's CDR3 is CASSLDWEYQETQYF. The CDR3 region has the DNA TGTGCCAGCAGCTTAGATTGGGAGTACCAAGAGACCCAGTACTTC. Filled out from reference TRBV7-9 and TRBJ2-5, the complete variable domain reads DTGVSQNPRHKITKRGQNVTFRCDPISEHNRLYWYRQTLGQGPEFLTYFQNEAQLEKSRLLSDRFSAERPKGSFSTLEIQRTEQGDSAMYLCASSLDWEYQETQYFGPGTRLLVL.

The chain uses TRBV6-6 and TRBJ1-6; the D gene is possibly TRBD1 (5 bases). The germline gives CDR1 MNHNY, CDR2 SVGAGI (reference sequence). Trimming cost V 2 bases and J 8 bases, with 16 bases left between them. The CDR3 covers 16 residues. This CDR3 reads CASSYPPTVNYSPLHF. CDR3 DNA sequence: TGTGCCAGCAGTTACCCCCCGACAGTAAACTATTCACCCCTCCACTTT.

The chain has TRBV2 and TRBJ1-4, with 11 bases matching TRBD1. Trimming cost V 6 bases and J 6 bases; bases outside gene matches: 3. CDR3 length: 14 amino acids. Per germline, CDR1 SNHLY and CDR2 FYNNEI. The CDR3 spells CASSTGQGDEKLFF. In DNA form, the CDR3 reads TGTGCCAGCAGCACGGGACAGGGGGATGAAAAACTGTTTTTT. Looking up the rest from reference TRBV2 and TRBJ1-4 gives the full variable domain: EPEVTQTPSHQVTQMGQEVILRCVPISNHLYFYWYRQILGQKVEFLVSFYNNEISEKSEIFDDQFSVERPDGSNFTLKIRSTKLEDSAMYFCASSTGQGDEKLFFGSGTQLSVL.

The chain links TRBV7-9 to TRBJ2-1, with 7 bases aligning to TRBD1. The CDR3 is 15 residues long. CDR1 and CDR2 from the germline V gene are SEHNR and FQNEAQ (reference sequence). V lost 4 bases to trimming and J lost 10 bases; unmatched junction nucleotides: 13. The CDR3 sequence: CASSSAGTEGQEQFF. CDR3 coding DNA: TGTGCCAGCAGCTCCGCCGGGACAGAGGGTCAAGAGCAGTTCTTC.

The chain carries TRBV6-6 and TRBJ2-5, with no clear D. This CDR3 spans 12 amino acids. CDR1 is MNHNY and CDR2 is SVGAGI in the germline V gene (reference sequence). Trimming stripped 5 bases from V and 4 bases from J, with 8 bases between. The CDR3 DNA follows: TGTGCCAGCAGTAATTCGGTAGAGACCCAGTACTTC. It codes for CASSNSVETQYF.